This TCR beta chain was obtained from a study of cytomegalovirus exposure and HLA in healthy donors. The CDR3 spans 11 residues. Germline CDR1 reads MNHGY; CDR2 reads SVAAGI. PCR involved 60 Vbeta and 13 Jbeta primers. Libraries were prepared by immunoSEQ multiplex PCR; TCRdb keeps only in-frame clonotypes and omits some of them. The table has 150,000 to 200,000 clones, 9.5% seen once. This clone was counted ten times or more. The junction differs from germline at one of its ends, possibly a read error. Sequencing used PBMCs. The J gene is TRBJ2-5, the V gene TRBV6-9; TRBD2 agrees at 7 bases. The origin of this receptor is a woman aged 25-40 years in good health and CMV-seropositive. The CDR3 DNA reads as TGTGCCAGCTTCTTTGAACGGACTAGGCACTTC. It specifies CASFFERTRHF.